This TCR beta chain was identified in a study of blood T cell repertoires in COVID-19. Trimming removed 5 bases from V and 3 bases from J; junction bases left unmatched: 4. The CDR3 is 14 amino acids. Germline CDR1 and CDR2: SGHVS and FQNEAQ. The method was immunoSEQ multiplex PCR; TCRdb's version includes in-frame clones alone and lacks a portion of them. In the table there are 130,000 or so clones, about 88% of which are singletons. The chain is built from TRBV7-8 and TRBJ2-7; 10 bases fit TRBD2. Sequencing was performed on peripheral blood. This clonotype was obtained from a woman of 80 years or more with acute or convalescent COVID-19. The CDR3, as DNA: TGTGCCAGCAGCACACTAGCGGGAATCTACGAGCAGTACTTC. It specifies CASSTLAGIYEQYF.